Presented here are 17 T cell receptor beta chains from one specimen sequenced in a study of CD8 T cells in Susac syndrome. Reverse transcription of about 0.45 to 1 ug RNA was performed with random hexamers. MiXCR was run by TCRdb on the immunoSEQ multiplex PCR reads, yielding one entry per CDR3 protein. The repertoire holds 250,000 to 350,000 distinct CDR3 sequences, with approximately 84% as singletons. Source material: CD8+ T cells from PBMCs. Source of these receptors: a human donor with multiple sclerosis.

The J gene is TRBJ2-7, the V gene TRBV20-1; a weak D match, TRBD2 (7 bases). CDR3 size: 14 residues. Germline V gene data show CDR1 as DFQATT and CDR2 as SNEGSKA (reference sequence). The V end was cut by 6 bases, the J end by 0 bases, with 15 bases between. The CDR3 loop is CSATGRGSSYEQYF. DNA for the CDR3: TGCAGTGCCACAGGGAGGGGAAGCTCCTACGAGCAGTACTTC.

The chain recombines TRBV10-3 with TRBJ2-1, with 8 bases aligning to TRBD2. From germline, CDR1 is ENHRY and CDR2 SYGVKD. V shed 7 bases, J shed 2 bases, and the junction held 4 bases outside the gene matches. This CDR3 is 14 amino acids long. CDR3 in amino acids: CAIKKLAAYNEQFF. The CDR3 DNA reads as TGTGCCATCAAAAAACTAGCGGCCTACAATGAGCAGTTCTTC.

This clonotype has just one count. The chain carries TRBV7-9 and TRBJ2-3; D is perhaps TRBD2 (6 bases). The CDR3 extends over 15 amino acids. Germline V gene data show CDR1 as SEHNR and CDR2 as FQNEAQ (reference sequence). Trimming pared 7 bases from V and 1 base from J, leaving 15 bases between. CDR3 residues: CASTPEAGGTDTQYF. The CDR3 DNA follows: TGTGCCAGCACCCCGGAAGCGGGCGGCACAGATACGCAGTATTTT.

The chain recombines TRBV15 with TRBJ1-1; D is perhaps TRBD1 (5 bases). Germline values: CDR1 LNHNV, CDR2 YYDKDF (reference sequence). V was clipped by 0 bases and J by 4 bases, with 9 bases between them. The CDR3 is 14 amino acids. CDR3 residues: CATSRERGSTEAFF. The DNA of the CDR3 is TGTGCCACCAGCAGAGAACGGGGGAGCACTGAAGCTTTCTTT.

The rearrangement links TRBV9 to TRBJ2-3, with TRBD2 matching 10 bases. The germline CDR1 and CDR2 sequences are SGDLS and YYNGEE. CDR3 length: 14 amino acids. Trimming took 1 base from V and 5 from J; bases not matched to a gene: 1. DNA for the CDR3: TGTGCCAGCAGCGTAAGCGGGAGGGAAGATACGCAGTATTTT. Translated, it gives CASSVSGREDTQYF.

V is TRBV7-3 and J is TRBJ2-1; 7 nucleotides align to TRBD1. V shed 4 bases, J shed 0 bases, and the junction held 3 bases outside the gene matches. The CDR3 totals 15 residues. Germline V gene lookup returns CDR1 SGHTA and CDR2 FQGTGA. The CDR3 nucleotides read TGTGCCAGCAGCTCAACAGGGGCCTCCTACAATGAGCAGTTCTTC. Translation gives CASSSTGASYNEQFF.

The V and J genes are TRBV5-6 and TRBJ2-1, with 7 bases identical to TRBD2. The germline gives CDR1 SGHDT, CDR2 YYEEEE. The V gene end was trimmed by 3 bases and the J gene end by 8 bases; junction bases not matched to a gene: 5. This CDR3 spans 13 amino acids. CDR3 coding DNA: TGTGCCAGCAGCTGGGGGGGTCTCGATGAGCAGTTCTTC. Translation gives CASSWGGLDEQFF.

CDR3 coding DNA: TGTGCCAGCAGTGTCCTGCTAGCTAGGTCCGGGGAGCTGTTTTTT. Its protein is CASSVLLARSGELFF. This chain links TRBV2 with TRBJ2-2; possibly TRBD2 for D (5 bases). Germline V CDR1 and CDR2: SNHLY, FYNNEI. The CDR3 is 15 residues long. V was cut by 4 bases and J by 6 bases, with 15 bases left in between.

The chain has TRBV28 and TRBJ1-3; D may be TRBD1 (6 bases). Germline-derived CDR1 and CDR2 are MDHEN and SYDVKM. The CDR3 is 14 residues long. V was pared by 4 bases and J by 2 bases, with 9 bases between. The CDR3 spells CASSYGGAGNTIYF. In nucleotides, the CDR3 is TGTGCCAGCAGTTACGGGGGCGCTGGAAACACCATATATTTT.

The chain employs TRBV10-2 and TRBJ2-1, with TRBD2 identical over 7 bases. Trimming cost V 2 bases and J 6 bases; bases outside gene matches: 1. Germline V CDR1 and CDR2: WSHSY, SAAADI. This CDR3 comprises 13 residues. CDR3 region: CASSEPGGNEQFF. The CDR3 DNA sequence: TGCGCCAGCAGTGAGCCGGGGGGCAATGAGCAGTTCTTC.

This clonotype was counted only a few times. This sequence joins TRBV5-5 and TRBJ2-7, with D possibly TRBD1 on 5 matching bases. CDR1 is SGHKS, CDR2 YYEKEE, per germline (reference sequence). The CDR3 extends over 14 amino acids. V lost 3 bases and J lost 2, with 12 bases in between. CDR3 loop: CASSSLDKAYEQYF. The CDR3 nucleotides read TGTGCCAGCAGCTCTCTGGACAAAGCCTACGAGCAGTACTTC.

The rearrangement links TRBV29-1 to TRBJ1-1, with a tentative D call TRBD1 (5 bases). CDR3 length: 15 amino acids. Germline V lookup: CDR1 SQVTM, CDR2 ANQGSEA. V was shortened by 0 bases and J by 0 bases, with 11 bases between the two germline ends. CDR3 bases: TGCAGCGTTGAAGATCCTGGGGGGGTGAACACTGAAGCTTTCTTT. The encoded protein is CSVEDPGGVNTEAFF.

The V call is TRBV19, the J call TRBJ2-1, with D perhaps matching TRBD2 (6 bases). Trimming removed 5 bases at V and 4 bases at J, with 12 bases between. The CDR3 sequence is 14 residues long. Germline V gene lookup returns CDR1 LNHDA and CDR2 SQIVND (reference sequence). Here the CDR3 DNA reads TGTGCCAGTAGTCCCTGGGGGACTTACAATGAGCAGTTCTTC. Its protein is CASSPWGTYNEQFF.

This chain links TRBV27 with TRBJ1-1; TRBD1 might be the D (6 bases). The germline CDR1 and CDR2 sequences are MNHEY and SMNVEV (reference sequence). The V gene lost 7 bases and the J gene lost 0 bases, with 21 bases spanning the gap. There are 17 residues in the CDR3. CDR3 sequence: CASTSLGGVLLNTEAFF. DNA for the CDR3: TGTGCCAGCACCAGTCTAGGGGGGGTCCTTCTGAACACTGAAGCTTTCTTT.

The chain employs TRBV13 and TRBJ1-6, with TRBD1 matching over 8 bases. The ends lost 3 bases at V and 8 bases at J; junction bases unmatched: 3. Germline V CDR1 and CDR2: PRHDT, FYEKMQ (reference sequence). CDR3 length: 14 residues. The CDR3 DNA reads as TGTGCCAGCAGCTTGGCGACAGGGGATTCACCCCTCCACTTT. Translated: CASSLATGDSPLHF.

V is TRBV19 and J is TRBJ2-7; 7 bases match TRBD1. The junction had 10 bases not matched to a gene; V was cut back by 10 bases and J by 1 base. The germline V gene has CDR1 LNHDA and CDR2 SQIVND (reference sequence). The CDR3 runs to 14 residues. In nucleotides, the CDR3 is TGTGCCACGAGTTCCCGGGACAGATCCTACGAGCAGTACTTC. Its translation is CATSSRDRSYEQYF.

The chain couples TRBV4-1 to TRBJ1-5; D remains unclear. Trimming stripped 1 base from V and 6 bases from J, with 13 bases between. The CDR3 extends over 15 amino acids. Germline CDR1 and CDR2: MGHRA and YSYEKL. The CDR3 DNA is TGCGCCAGCAGCCAAGTCGGAGAGGGAAGTCAGCCCCAGCATTTT. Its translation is CASSQVGEGSQPQHF.